This TCR beta chain was recorded in a study of blood T cell repertoires in COVID-19. The wider study: The origin of the acute and convalescent COVID-19 samples was the United States, Italy and Spain. PBMCs, B-cell-depleted T cells, or T cells provided the cDNA or gDNA that made up the material.

The CDR3 runs to 19 residues. Germline V gene sequence: CDR1 MNHEY, CDR2 SMNVEV (reference sequence). The V and J ends lost 1 base and 1 base respectively, with 22 bases between them. Produced via immunoSEQ multiplex PCR; TCRdb's table is partial and in-frame only. This sample carries about 330,000 clones, 87% of them seen once, and the ten largest clones take 5.3%. The rearrangement joins TRBV27 to TRBJ1-2; D call uncertain. This sequence originates from a woman in her twenties or thirties who had recovered from COVID-19. Material: PBMCs or T cells enriched from blood (not recorded which). This CDR3 is CASSLYSPRKPPHNYGYTF. CDR3 DNA: TGTGCCAGCAGTTTATATTCCCCCAGGAAACCCCCTCATAACTATGGCTACACCTTC.